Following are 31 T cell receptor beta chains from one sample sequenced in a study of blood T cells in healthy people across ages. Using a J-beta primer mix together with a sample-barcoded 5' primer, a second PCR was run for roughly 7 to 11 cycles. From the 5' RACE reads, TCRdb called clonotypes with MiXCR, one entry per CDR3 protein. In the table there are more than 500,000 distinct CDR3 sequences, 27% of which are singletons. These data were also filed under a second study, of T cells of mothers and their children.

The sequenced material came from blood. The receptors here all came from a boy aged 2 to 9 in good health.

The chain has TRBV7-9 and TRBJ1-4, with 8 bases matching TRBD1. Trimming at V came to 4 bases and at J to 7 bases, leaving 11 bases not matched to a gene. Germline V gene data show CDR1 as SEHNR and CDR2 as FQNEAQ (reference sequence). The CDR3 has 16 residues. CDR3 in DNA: TGTGCCAGCAGCTCCTGGCAGGGGGCGCGAGGTGAAAAACTGTTTTTT. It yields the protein CASSSWQGARGEKLFF.

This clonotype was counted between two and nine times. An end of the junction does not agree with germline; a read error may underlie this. The DNA of the CDR3 is TGTGCCAGCAGTATAGCGGGGGCGAGCACCGGGGAGCTGTTTTTT. Its translation: CASSIAGASTGELFF. The rearrangement links TRBV12-3 or TRBV12-4 to TRBJ2-2; TRBD2 matches 9 bases. The length of the CDR3 is 15 residues.

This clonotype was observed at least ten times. In DNA, the CDR3 is TGCAGCGTTGAAGCCTCAGGGTCCGGTCAGCCCCAGCATTTT. It is translated as CSVEASGSGQPQHF. The chain employs TRBV29-1 and TRBJ1-5; D might be TRBD1 (5 bases). The CDR3 loop spans 14 amino acids. Germline CDR1 SQVTM, CDR2 ANQGSEA. V dropped 1 base and J dropped 6 bases, with 13 bases sitting between them.

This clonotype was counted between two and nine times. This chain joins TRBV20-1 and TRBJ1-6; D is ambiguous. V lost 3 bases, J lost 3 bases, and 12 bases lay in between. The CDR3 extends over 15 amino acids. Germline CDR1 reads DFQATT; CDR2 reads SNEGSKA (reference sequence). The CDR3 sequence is CSARGFHRYNSPLHF. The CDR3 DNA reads TGCAGTGCTAGGGGGTTTCACCGCTATAATTCACCCCTCCACTTT.

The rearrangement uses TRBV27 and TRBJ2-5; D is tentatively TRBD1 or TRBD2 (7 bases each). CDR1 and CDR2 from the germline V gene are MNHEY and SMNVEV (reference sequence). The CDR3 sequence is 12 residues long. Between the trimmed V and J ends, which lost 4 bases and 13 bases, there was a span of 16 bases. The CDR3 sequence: CASSSGGAPGYF. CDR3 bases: TGTGCCAGCAGTTCAGGGGGGGCCCCGGGGTACTTC.

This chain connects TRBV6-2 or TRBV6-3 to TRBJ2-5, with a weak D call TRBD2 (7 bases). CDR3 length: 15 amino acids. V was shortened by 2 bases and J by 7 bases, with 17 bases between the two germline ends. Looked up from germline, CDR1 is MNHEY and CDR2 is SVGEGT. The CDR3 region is CASSYPGGRAGTQYF. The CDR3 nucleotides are TGTGCCAGCAGTTACCCGGGGGGCCGAGCAGGGACCCAGTACTTC.

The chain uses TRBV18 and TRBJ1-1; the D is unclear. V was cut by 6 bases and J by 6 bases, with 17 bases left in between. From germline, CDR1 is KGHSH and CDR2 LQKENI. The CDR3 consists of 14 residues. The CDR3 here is CASSPREGGSEAFF. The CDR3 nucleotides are TGTGCCAGCTCCCCGCGAGAGGGCGGGTCTGAAGCTTTCTTT. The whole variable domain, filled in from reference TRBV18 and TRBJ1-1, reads NAGVMQNPRHLVRRRGQEARLRCSPMKGHSHVYWYRQLPEEGLKFMVYLQKENIIDESGMPKERFSAEFPKEGPSILRIQQVVRGDSAAYFCASSPREGGSEAFFGQGTRLTVV.

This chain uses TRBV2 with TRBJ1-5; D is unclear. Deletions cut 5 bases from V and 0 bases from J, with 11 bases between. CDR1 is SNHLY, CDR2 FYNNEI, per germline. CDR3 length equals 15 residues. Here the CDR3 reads CASSNREISNQPQHF. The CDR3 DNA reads TGTGCCAGCAGTAACCGGGAGATTAGCAATCAGCCCCAGCATTTT.

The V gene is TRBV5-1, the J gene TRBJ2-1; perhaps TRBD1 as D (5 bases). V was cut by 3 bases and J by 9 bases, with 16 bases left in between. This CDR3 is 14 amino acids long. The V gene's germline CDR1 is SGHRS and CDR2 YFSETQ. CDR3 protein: CASSYTRQRGEQFF. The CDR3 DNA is TGCGCCAGCAGCTATACCCGACAGCGCGGTGAGCAGTTCTTC.

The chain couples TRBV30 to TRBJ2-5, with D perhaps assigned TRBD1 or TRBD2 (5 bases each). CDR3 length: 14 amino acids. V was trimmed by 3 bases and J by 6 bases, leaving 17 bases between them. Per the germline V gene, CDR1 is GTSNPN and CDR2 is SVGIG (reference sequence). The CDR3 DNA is TGTGCCTGGAGACCGGGACCGTCGCTCCAGACCCAGTACTTC. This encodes CAWRPGPSLQTQYF.

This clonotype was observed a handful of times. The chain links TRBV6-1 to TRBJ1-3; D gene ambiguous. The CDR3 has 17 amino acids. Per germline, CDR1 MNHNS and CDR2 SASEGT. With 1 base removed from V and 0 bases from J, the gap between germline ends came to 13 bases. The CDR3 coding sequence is TGTGCCAGCAGTGAAGGCCCAGGACGGTTCTCTGGAAACACCATATATTTT. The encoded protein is CASSEGPGRFSGNTIYF.

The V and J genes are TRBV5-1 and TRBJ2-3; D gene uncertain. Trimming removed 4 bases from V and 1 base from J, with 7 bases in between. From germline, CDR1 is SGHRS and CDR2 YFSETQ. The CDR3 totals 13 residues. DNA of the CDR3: TGCGCCAGCAGCCTAGACGGCACAGATACGCAGTATTTT. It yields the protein CASSLDGTDTQYF. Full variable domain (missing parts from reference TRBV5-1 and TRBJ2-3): KAGVTQTPRYLIKTRGQQVTLSCSPISGHRSVSWYQQTPGQGLQFLFEYFSETQRNKGNFPGRFSGRQFSNSRSEMNVSTLELGDSALYLCASSLDGTDTQYFGPGTRLTVL.

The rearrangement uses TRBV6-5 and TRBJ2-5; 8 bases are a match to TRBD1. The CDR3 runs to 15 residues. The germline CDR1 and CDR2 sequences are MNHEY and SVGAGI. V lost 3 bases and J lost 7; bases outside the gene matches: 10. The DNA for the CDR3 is TGTGCCAGCAGTTATGTGGCAGGGGGCTACGGGACCCAGTACTTC. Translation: CASSYVAGGYGTQYF.

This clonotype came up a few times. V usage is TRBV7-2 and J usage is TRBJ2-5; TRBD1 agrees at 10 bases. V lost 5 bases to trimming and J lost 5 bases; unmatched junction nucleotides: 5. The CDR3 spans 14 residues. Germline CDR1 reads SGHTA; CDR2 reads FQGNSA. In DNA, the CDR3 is TGTGCCAGCAGCCCCGACAGGGGGCTTGAGACCCAGTACTTC. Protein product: CASSPDRGLETQYF. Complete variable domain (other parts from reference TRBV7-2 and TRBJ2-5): GAGVSQSPSNKVTEKGKDVELRCDPISGHTALYWYRQSLGQGLEFLIYFQGNSAPDKSGLPSDRFSAERTGGSVSTLTIQRTQQEDSAVYLCASSPDRGLETQYFGPGTRLLVL.

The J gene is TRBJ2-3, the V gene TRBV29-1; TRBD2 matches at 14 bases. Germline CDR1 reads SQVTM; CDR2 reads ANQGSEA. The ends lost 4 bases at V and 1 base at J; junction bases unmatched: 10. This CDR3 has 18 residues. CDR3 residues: CSVAGGLAGAIRTDTQYF. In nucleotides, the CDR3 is TGCAGCGTTGCGGGGGGACTAGCGGGGGCCATACGCACAGATACGCAGTATTTT.

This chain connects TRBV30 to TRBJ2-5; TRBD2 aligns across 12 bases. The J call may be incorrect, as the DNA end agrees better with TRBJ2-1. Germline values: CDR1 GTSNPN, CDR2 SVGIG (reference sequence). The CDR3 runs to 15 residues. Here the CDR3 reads CAWSSALAGGNEQFF. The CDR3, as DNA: TGTGCCTGGAGCTCAGCACTAGCGGGAGGAAATGAGCAGTTCTTC.

The CDR3 region is CASSPGQGSAFF. CDR3 in DNA: TGTGCCAGCTCACCCGGACAGGGGTCAGCTTTCTTT. This rearrangement joins TRBV18 to TRBJ1-1; TRBD1 aligns across 9 bases. The CDR3 sequence is 12 residues long. V was pared by 3 bases and J by 10 bases, with 3 bases of the junction left unmatched. Per the germline V gene, CDR1 is KGHSH and CDR2 is LQKENI.

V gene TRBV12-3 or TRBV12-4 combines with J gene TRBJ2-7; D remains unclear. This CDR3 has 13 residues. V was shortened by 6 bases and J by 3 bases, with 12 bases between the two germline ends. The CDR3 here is CASSAFRIYEQYF. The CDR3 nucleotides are TGTGCCAGCAGCGCCTTCAGGATCTACGAGCAGTACTTC.

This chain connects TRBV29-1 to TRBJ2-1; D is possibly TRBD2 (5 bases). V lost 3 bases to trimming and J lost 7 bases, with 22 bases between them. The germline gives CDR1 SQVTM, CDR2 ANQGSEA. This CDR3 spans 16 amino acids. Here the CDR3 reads CSVESYSEELGNEQFF. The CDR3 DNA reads TGCAGCGTTGAGAGCTATAGCGAGGAGTTGGGAAATGAGCAGTTCTTC.

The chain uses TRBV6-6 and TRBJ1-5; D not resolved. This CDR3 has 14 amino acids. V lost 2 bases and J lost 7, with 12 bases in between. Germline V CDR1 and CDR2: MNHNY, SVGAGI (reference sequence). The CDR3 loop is CASSYPAERQPQHF. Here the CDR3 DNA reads TGTGCCAGCAGTTACCCGGCAGAAAGACAGCCCCAGCATTTT.

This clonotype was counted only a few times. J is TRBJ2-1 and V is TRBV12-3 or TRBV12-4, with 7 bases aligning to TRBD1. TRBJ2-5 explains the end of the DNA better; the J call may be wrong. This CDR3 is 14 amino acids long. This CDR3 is CASSLSTGKETQYF. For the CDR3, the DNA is TGTGCCAGCAGTCTATCGACAGGGAAAGAGACCCAGTACTTC.

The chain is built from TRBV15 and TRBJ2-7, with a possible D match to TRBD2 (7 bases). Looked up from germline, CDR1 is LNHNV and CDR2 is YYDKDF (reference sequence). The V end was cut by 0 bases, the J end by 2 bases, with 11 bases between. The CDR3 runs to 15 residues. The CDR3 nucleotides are TGTGCCACCAGCAGAGAAGGGGGGGTGGCCTACGAGCAGTACTTC. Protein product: CATSREGGVAYEQYF.

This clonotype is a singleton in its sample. The DNA for the CDR3 is TGTGCCAGCAGCTCCCGATGGACAGGTAACAATGAGCAGTTCTTC. Encoded protein: CASSSRWTGNNEQFF. The V and J genes are TRBV7-9 and TRBJ2-1; TRBD1 aligns across 7 bases. Germline assignment: CDR1 SEHNR and CDR2 FQNEAQ (reference sequence). The V gene end was trimmed by 4 bases and the J gene end by 5 bases; junction bases not matched to a gene: 8. CDR3 size: 15 residues.

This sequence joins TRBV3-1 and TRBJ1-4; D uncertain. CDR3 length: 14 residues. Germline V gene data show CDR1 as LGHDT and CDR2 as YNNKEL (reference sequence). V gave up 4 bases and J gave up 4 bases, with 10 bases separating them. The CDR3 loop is CASSPDGYNEKLFF. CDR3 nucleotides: TGTGCCAGCAGCCCCGACGGATATAATGAAAAACTGTTTTTT. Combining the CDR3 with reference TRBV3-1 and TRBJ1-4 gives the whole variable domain DTAVSQTPKYLVTQMGNDKSIKCEQNLGHDTMYWYKQDSKKFLKIMFSYNNKELIINETVPNRFSPKSPDKAHLNLHINSLELGDSAVYFCASSPDGYNEKLFFGSGTQLSVL.

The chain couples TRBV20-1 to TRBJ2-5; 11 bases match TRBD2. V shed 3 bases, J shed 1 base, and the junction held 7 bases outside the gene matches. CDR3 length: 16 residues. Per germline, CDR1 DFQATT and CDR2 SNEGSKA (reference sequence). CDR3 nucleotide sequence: TGCAGTGCTAGCATCCTAGCGGGGGGCGTCCAAGAGACCCAGTACTTC. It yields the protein CSASILAGGVQETQYF.

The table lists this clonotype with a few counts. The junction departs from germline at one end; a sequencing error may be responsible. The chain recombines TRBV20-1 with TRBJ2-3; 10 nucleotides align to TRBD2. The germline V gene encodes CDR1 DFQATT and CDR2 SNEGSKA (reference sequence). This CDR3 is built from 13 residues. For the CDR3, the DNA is TGCAGTGCTCCTAGCGGGAGAGGGGATACGCGGTATTTT. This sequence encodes CSAPSGRGDTRYF.

The CDR3 sequence: CAIRQGNEQFF. The CDR3 nucleotides read TGTGCCATCAGGCAGGGGAATGAGCAGTTCTTC. The chain uses TRBV10-3 and TRBJ2-1, with D perhaps TRBD1 (6 bases). CDR1 is ENHRY and CDR2 is SYGVKD in the germline V gene. CDR3 length: 11 amino acids. Trimming pared 6 bases from V and 7 bases from J, leaving 7 bases between.

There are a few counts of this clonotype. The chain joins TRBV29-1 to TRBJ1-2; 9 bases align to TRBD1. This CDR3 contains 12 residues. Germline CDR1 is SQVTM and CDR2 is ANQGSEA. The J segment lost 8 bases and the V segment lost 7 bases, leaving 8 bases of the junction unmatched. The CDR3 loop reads CSGWTGEAGYTF. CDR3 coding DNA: TGCAGCGGATGGACAGGGGAAGCCGGCTACACCTTC.

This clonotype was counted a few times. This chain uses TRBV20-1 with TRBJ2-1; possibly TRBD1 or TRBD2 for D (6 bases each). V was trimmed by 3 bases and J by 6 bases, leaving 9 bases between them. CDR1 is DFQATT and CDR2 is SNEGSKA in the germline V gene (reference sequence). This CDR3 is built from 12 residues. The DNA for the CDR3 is TGCAGTGCTAGCAAGGGGGGCAATGAGCAGTTCTTC. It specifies CSASKGGNEQFF.

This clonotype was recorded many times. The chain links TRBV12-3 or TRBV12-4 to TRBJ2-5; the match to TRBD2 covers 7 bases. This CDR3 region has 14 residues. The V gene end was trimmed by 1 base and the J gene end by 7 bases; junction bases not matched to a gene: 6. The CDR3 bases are TGTGCCAGCAGTTTAGGAGGGACTACTGGGACCCAGTACTTC. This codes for CASSLGGTTGTQYF.

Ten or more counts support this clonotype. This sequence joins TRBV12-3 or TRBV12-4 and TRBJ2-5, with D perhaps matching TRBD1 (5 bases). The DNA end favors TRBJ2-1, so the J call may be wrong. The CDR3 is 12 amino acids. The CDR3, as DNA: TGTGCCAGCAGCCCAGGGCCCCCAGAGCAGTTCTTC. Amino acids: CASSPGPPEQFF.